This entry concerns a single T cell receptor beta chain. The source of the sample is a study of PD-1 blockade in classical Hodgkin lymphoma. Assay: immunoSEQ multiplex PCR; the TCRdb copy retains only in-frame clones and omits some. The sample lists some 3,000 clones, roughly 70% seen once, with around 68% in the top ten. Germline loops: CDR1 LGHNT, CDR2 FRNRAP. V shed 1 base and J 8 bases; nucleotides not matched to a gene: 13. The length of the CDR3 is 17 residues. All the patients suffered relapse after autologous stem cell transplantation, and brentuximab vedotin exposure differed. From thawed PBMCs, magnetic negative selection was used to isolate the CD8+ T cells.

This material consisted of CD8+ T cells from blood, taken at baseline. The receptor's source is a human donor with classical Hodgkin lymphoma. V and J are TRBV12-5 and TRBJ1-2; TRBD1 matches 10 bases. CDR3 sequence (DNA): TGTGCTAGTGGTTTGGACCTTCCGGGACAGGGGAACGTGGGCTACACCTTC. Translated: CASGLDLPGQGNVGYTF.